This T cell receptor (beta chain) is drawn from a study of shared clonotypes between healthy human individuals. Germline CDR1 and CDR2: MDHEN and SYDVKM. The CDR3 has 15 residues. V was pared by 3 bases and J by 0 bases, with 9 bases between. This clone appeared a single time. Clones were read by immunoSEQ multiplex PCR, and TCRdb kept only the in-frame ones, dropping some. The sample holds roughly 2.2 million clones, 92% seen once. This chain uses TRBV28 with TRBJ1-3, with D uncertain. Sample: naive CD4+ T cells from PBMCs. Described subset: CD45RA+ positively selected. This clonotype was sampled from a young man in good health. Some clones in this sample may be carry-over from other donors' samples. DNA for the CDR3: TGTGCCAGCAGTTTTAGGTCCCCCTCTGGAAACACCATATATTTT. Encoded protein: CASSFRSPSGNTIYF.